The rows below give T cell receptor beta chains drawn from one sample of a study of blood T cell repertoires in COVID-19. Sequencing was performed with immunoSEQ multiplex PCR; in TCRdb, only in-frame clones are kept and a portion is missing. The table includes some 150,000 clones, roughly 79% detected once. Sequenced material: PBMCs or T cells enriched from blood (not recorded which). These receptor sequences come from a woman aged 45-59 years who had recovered from COVID-19. Both conserved end residues are part of each CDR3. The order of the fields is J gene, V gene, clone size, D gene, CDR3 protein, CDR3 DNA. A D gene is named only where the DNA matches it firmly. Only part of the rows carry a size: once, few, many, or a class if the clone is expanded.

>TRBJ1-2|TRBV2|NA|TRBD1
CASRDRGYGYTF
TGTGCCAGCAGGGACAGGGGCTATGGCTACACCTTC
>TRBJ2-1|TRBV27|NA|TRBD2
CASSFPSGNEQFF
TGTGCCAGCAGTTTTCCTAGCGGGAATGAGCAGTTCTTC
>TRBJ1-4|TRBV5-1|few|NA
CASSLGGIGEKLFF
TGCGCCAGCAGCTTGGGCGGTATTGGGGAAAAACTGTTTTTT
>TRBJ2-1|TRBV10-3|NA|TRBD1
CAISGRDSSYNEQFF
TGTGCCATCAGTGGTCGGGACAGCTCCTACAATGAGCAGTTCTTC
>TRBJ2-3|TRBV5-1|NA|TRBD1
CASSSNRQGSTDTQYF
TGCGCCAGCAGCTCGAACCGACAGGGGAGCACAGATACGCAGTATTTT
>TRBJ1-3|TRBV4-1|NA|NA
CASSQDRSFSGNTIYF
TGCGCCAGCAGCCAAGATCGGAGCTTCTCTGGAAACACCATATATTTT
>TRBJ1-1|TRBV5-6|NA|NA
CASSFEPGLMNTEAFF
TGTGCCAGCAGCTTTGAGCCCGGGTTAATGAACACTGAAGCTTTCTTT
>TRBJ1-4|TRBV2|NA|TRBD1
CASTTPGQGYEEKLFF
TGTGCCAGCACTACGCCGGGACAGGGGTACGAAGAAAAACTGTTTTTT
>TRBJ2-7|TRBV7-9|NA|TRBD2
CASSPGLAGVIEQYF
TGTGCCAGCAGCCCGGGACTAGCGGGGGTAATCGAGCAGTACTTC
>TRBJ2-3|TRBV18|NA|TRBD1
CASSLGQSTDTQYF
TGTGCCAGCTCACTGGGACAGAGCACAGATACGCAGTATTTT
>TRBJ1-1|TRBV6-5|few|NA
CATQKGDLNTEAFF
TGTGCCACCCAGAAAGGAGACCTCAACACTGAAGCTTTCTTT
>TRBJ1-5|TRBV10-2|NA|NA
CASSESTRYQPQHF
TGCGCCAGCAGTGAGTCGACTCGTTATCAGCCCCAGCATTTT
>TRBJ1-5|TRBV27|NA|TRBD1
CASSPGQVLSNQPQHF
TGTGCCAGCAGTCCCGGACAGGTTTTGAGCAATCAGCCCCAGCATTTT
>TRBJ1-5|TRBV4-1|NA|TRBD1
CASSQDEGAGQPQHF
TGCGCCAGCAGCCAAGATGAGGGGGCCGGTCAGCCCCAGCATTTT
>TRBJ2-7|TRBV5-1|NA|TRBD2
CASRKGRESDEQYF
TGCGCCAGCAGAAAAGGGCGGGAGAGCGACGAGCAGTACTTC
>TRBJ2-2|TRBV4-1|few|NA
CASSPGFAGELFF
TGCGCCAGCTCGCCAGGGTTCGCCGGGGAGCTGTTTTTT
>TRBJ2-5|TRBV13|NA|TRBD2
CASSPPRGEVDQETQYF
TGTGCCAGCAGCCCGCCCCGGGGGGAAGTTGATCAAGAGACCCAGTACTTC
>TRBJ2-1|TRBV4-2|once|TRBD2
CASSQLSGRAYNEQFF
TGTGCCAGCAGCCAATTAAGTGGGAGGGCCTACAATGAGCAGTTCTTC
>TRBJ2-2|TRBV2|NA|NA
CASSEQGLGSAGELFF
TGTGCCAGCAGTGAACAGGGGTTGGGGTCAGCCGGGGAGCTGTTTTTT
>TRBJ2-7|TRBV12-3/TRBV12-4|NA|NA
CASSLRLSYEQYF
TGTGCCAGCAGTCTACGGTTGAGTTACGAGCAGTACTTC
>TRBJ2-1|TRBV4-2|NA|TRBD2
CASSQDPSGGSYNEQFF
TGTGCCAGCAGCCAAGATCCTAGCGGGGGGTCCTACAATGAGCAGTTCTTC
>TRBJ2-3|TRBV5-6|NA|NA
CASSTLGVMGGSTDTQYF
TGTGCCAGCAGCACGCTTGGAGTGATGGGCGGGAGCACAGATACGCAGTATTTT
>TRBJ1-2|TRBV18|few|NA
CASATDNYGYTF
TGTGCCAGCGCAACAGATAACTATGGCTACACCTTC
>TRBJ1-5|TRBV2|NA|NA
CASSVGEGRQPQHF
TGTGCCAGCAGTGTTGGAGAGGGTCGTCAGCCCCAGCATTTT
>TRBJ1-3|TRBV7-8|NA|NA
CASAWGSSGNTIYF
TGTGCCAGCGCGTGGGGCAGCTCTGGAAACACCATATATTTT
>TRBJ1-6|TRBV5-1|NA|TRBD1
CASSLLGQGSSYNSPLHF
TGCGCCAGCAGCTTGCTGGGACAGGGGAGCTCCTATAATTCACCCCTCCACTTT
>TRBJ1-2|TRBV7-2|NA|TRBD1
CASRPGQGSNYGYTF
TGTGCCAGCAGGCCGGGACAGGGTTCCAACTATGGCTACACCTTC
>TRBJ1-5|TRBV10-2|NA|NA
CASSESDWRQPQHF
TGCGCCAGCAGTGAGTCGGACTGGAGGCAGCCCCAGCATTTT
>TRBJ1-1|TRBV10-3|NA|NA
CATTDGRVRNTEAFF
TGTGCCACCACCGACGGTCGGGTCCGAAACACTGAAGCTTTCTTT
>TRBJ2-7|TRBV10-3|NA|TRBD1
CAISHRTGGDEQYF
TGTGCCATCAGTCACCGGACAGGGGGGGACGAGCAGTACTTC
>TRBJ1-5|TRBV27|NA|NA
CASSLYGGADQPQHF
TGTGCCAGCAGTTTATATGGGGGCGCAGATCAGCCCCAGCATTTT